This TCR beta chain appears in the sequencing data of a study of shared clonotypes between healthy human individuals. The length of the CDR3 is 15 residues. CDR1 SGHVS and CDR2 FNYEAQ come from the germline V gene. The ends lost 6 bases at V and 3 bases at J; junction bases unmatched: 6. Method: immunoSEQ multiplex PCR; TCRdb's copy keeps in-frame clones and lacks some. The table records about 1.4 million clones, roughly 95% of them present only once. The clonotype comes from a young man in good health. This chain joins TRBV7-6 and TRBJ2-7, with 12 bases aligning to TRBD2. Sample: naive CD4+ T cells sorted from blood. Subset meaning: CD45RA+ positively selected. CDR3 sequence: CASSFGLAGFYEQYF. As DNA, the CDR3 is TGTGCCAGCAGTTTCGGACTAGCGGGGTTCTACGAGCAGTACTTC.